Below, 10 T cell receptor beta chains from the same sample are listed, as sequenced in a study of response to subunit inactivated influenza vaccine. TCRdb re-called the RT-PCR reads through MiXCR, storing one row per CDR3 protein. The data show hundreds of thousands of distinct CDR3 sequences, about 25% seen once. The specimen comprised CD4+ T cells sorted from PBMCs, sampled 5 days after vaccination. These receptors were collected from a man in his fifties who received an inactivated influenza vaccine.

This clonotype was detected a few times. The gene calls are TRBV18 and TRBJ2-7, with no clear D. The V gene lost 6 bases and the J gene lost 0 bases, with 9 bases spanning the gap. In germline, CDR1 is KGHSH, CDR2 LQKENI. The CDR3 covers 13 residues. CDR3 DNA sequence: TGTGCCAGCTCCCCGGACGGCTCCTACGAGCAGTACTTC. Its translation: CASSPDGSYEQYF.

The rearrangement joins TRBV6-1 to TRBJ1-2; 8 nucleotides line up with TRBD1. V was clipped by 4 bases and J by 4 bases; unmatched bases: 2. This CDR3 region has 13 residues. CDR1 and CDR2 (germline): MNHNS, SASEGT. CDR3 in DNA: TGTGCCAGCAGTGCGGGGACAGGCTATGGCTACACCTTC. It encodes CASSAGTGYGYTF.

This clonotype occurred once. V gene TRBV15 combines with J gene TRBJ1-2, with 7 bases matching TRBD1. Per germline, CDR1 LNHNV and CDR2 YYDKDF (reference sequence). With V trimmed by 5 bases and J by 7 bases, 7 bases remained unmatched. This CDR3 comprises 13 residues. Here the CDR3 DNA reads TGTGCCACCAGCCTTCGACAGGGCGGTGGCTACACCTTC. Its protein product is CATSLRQGGGYTF.

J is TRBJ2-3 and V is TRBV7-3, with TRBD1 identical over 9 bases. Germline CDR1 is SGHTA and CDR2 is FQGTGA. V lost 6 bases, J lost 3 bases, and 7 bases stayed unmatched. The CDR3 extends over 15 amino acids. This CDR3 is CASSSGTGKTDTQYF. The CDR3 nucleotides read TGTGCCAGCAGTTCAGGGACAGGGAAGACAGATACGCAGTATTTT.

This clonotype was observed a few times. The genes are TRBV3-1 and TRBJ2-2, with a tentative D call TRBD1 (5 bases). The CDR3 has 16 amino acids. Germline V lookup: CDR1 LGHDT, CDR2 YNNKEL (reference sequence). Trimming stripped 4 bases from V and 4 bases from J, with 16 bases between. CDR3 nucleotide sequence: TGTGCCAGCAGCCCCTCCGGACACGGAACCACCGGGGAGCTGTTTTTT. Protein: CASSPSGHGTTGELFF.

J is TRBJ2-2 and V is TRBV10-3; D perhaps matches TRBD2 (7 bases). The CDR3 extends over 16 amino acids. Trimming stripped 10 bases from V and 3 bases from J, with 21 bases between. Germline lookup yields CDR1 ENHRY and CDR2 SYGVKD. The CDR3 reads CATHAGALMDTGELFF. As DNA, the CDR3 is TGTGCCACCCACGCGGGGGCCCTGATGGACACCGGGGAGCTGTTTTTT.

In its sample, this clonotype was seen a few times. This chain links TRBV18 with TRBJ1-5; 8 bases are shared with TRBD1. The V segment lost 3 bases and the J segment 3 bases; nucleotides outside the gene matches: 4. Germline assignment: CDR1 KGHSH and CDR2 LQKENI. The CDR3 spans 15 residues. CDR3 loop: CASSPGQGHNQPQHF. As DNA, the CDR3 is TGTGCCAGCTCACCTGGACAGGGTCACAATCAGCCCCAGCATTTT.

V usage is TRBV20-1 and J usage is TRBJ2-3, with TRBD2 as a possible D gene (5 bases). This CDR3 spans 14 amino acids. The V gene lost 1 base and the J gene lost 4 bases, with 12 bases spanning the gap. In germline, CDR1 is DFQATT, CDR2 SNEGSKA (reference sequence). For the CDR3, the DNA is TGCAGTGCTAGAGGCTGGAGGCAATCAGATACGCAGTATTTT. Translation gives CSARGWRQSDTQYF.

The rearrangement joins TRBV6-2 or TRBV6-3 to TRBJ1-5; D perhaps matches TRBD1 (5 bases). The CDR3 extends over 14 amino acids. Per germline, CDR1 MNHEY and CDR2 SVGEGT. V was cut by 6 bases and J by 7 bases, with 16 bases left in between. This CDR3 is CASRSGGDGQPQHF. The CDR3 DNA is TGTGCCAGCAGATCTGGGGGGGACGGGCAGCCCCAGCATTTT.

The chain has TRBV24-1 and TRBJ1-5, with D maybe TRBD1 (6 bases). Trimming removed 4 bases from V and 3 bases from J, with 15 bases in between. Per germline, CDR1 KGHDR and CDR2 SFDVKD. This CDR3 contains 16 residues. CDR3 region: CATSDGGRRYNQPQHF. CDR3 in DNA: TGTGCCACCAGTGACGGGGGGCGAAGGTACAATCAGCCCCAGCATTTT.